This T cell receptor (beta chain) was documented in a study of blood T cell repertoires in COVID-19. Recruits, aged roughly 18 to 89 years, lived in 25 or so US areas. Donors in Cohort 3 counted as recovered after two negative PCRs, clearance, or symptom resolution. Clones were sequenced by immunoSEQ multiplex PCR, and TCRdb holds only the in-frame ones, with some missing. The sample consists of 300,000 to 450,000 clones, over 75% of them appearing once. The CDR3 covers 13 residues. The V gene lost 3 bases and the J gene lost 6 bases, with 11 bases spanning the gap. Germline CDR1 and CDR2: MNHEY and SMNVEV (reference sequence).

The J gene is TRBJ1-2, the V gene TRBV27; D uncertain. Sequencing was done on a sample of PBMCs or T cells enriched from blood (not recorded which). This clonotype originated in a man aged 30 to 45 who had recovered from COVID-19. The CDR3 is CASSLEAKDGYTF. DNA for the CDR3: TGTGCCAGCAGTTTGGAGGCGAAGGATGGCTACACCTTC.